Presented here are 28 T cell receptor beta chains from one specimen sequenced in a study of Ad26.COV2.S vaccination and SARS-CoV-2 variants. Produced via immunoSEQ multiplex PCR; TCRdb's table is partial and in-frame only. The repertoire holds 400,000 or so clones, with around nine tenths as singletons. Documented treatment: 15 to 20 received Ad26.COV2.S at low or high dose, single or two shots; roughly 5 received placebo; per-sample allocation not given. Sampling took place 63 days after the first vaccine or placebo injection. The sample in question was peripheral blood, obtained in a trial of Ad26.COV2.S vaccine versus placebo. These receptor sequences come from a person aged 18 to 65 who received the Ad26.COV2.S COVID-19 vaccine or a placebo.

CDR3 nucleotides: TGTGCCAGCAGCCAAAAGATAGGGGAGCTGTTTTTT. Encoded protein: CASSQKIGELFF. The V and J genes are TRBV4-2 and TRBJ2-2; D is undetermined. Deletions cut 2 bases from V and 8 bases from J, with 6 bases between. The CDR3 is made up of 12 amino acids. In germline, CDR1 is LGHNA, CDR2 YNFKEQ.

V usage is TRBV5-5 and J usage is TRBJ1-4, with D tentatively TRBD1 (5 bases). Germline V gives CDR1 SGHKS, CDR2 YYEKEE (reference sequence). The CDR3 sequence is 12 residues long. Trimming took off 4 bases at V and 8 bases at J, with 9 bases between the two ends. The CDR3 nucleotides are TGTGCCAGCAGCGTAGGGACCGAAAAACTGTTTTTT. This gives the protein CASSVGTEKLFF.

The chain uses TRBV2 and TRBJ1-1; D is ambiguous. Germline V gene lookup returns CDR1 SNHLY and CDR2 FYNNEI. The CDR3 is 13 amino acids. V was pared by 4 bases and J by 4 bases, with 10 bases between. CDR3: CASSASAVTEAFF. For the CDR3, the DNA is TGTGCCAGCAGTGCATCGGCAGTCACTGAAGCTTTCTTT.

The CDR3 DNA reads TGTGCCAGCAGTGAGGGGCCATCCTACGAGCAGTACTTC. Residues: CASSEGPSYEQYF. The chain employs TRBV11-2 and TRBJ2-7; D may be TRBD1 or TRBD2 (5 bases each). Germline V gene data show CDR1 as SGHAT and CDR2 as FQNNGV. Trimming left V 6 bases short and J 1 base short, with 10 bases between. The CDR3 totals 13 residues.

The rearrangement uses TRBV19 and TRBJ1-4, with a weak D call TRBD1 (6 bases). Germline V gene lookup returns CDR1 LNHDA and CDR2 SQIVND (reference sequence). The CDR3 runs to 16 residues. Trimming cost V 5 bases and J 0 bases, with 13 bases left between them. In nucleotides, the CDR3 is TGTGCCAGTAGTCACAGGGAGCTTGCAACTAATGAAAAACTGTTTTTT. This encodes CASSHRELATNEKLFF.

V usage is TRBV6-2 or TRBV6-3 and J usage is TRBJ2-7; the D is unclear. The CDR3 contains 13 residues. With 3 bases removed from V and 3 bases from J, the gap between germline ends came to 9 bases. Per the germline V gene, CDR1 is MNHEY and CDR2 is SVGEGT. This CDR3 is CASSYRDSYEQYF. The CDR3 DNA sequence: TGTGCCAGCAGTTATCGTGATAGCTACGAGCAGTACTTC.

The chain uses TRBV3-1 (or the pseudogene TRBV3-2) and TRBJ2-1; 12 positions match TRBD2. The CDR3 extends over 15 amino acids. Germline loops: CDR1 LGHDT, CDR2 YNNKEL (reference sequence). The ends lost 2 bases at V and 10 bases at J; junction bases unmatched: 6. CDR3 protein: CASSQPLAGGGEQFF. In nucleotides, the CDR3 is TGTGCCAGCAGCCAACCACTAGCGGGGGGAGGCGAGCAGTTCTTC.

The CDR3: CASSAQSGANVLTF. In DNA form, the CDR3 reads TGTGCCAGTAGTGCTCAATCTGGGGCCAACGTCCTGACTTTC. V usage is TRBV19 and J usage is TRBJ2-6; no clear D. The V gene's germline CDR1 is LNHDA and CDR2 SQIVND (reference sequence). V was pared by 5 bases and J by 1 base, with 6 bases between. CDR3 length: 14 residues.

The V and J genes are TRBV4-1 and TRBJ2-1; 9 positions match TRBD1. The trim removed 10 bases at V and 3 bases at J, leaving 10 bases unmatched. Germline CDR1 MGHRA, CDR2 YSYEKL. The CDR3 has 15 amino acids. The CDR3 protein is CATSRTGVNYNEQFF. The CDR3 nucleotides are TGCGCCACCTCCCGGACAGGGGTAAACTACAATGAGCAGTTCTTC.

The V call is TRBV5-4, the J call TRBJ2-1; 9 bases fit TRBD1. CDR1 and CDR2 (germline): SGHNT, YYREEE (reference sequence). This CDR3 has 13 amino acids. J lost 7 bases, V lost 4 bases, and 3 bases had no gene match. The CDR3 protein is CASSPGTGNEQFF. The CDR3 coding sequence is TGTGCCAGCAGCCCTGGGACAGGGAATGAGCAGTTCTTC.

The chain employs TRBV7-2 and TRBJ2-2; 9 bases are a match to TRBD2. The CDR3 has 17 amino acids. J lost 4 bases, V lost 1 base, and 7 bases had no gene match. CDR1 and CDR2 (germline): SGHTA, FQGNSA. Here the CDR3 DNA reads TGTGCCAGCAGCTTAGTGGCGGGGGGGCCCGGCACCGGGGAGCTGTTTTTT. It codes for CASSLVAGGPGTGELFF. Combining the CDR3 with reference TRBV7-2 and TRBJ2-2 gives the whole variable domain GAGVSQSPSNKVTEKGKDVELRCDPISGHTALYWYRQSLGQGLEFLIYFQGNSAPDKSGLPSDRFSAERTGGSVSTLTIQRTQQEDSAVYLCASSLVAGGPGTGELFFGEGSRLTVL.

The chain combines TRBV5-1 with TRBJ1-1; no clear D gene. The CDR3 runs to 14 residues. Germline assignment: CDR1 SGHRS and CDR2 YFSETQ. V was pared by 3 bases and J by 0 bases, with 9 bases between. CDR3 coding DNA: TGCGCCAGCAGCTACGACTCCATGAACACTGAAGCTTTCTTT. This encodes CASSYDSMNTEAFF. Looking up the rest from reference TRBV5-1 and TRBJ1-1 gives the full variable domain: KAGVTQTPRYLIKTRGQQVTLSCSPISGHRSVSWYQQTPGQGLQFLFEYFSETQRNKGNFPGRFSGRQFSNSRSEMNVSTLELGDSALYLCASSYDSMNTEAFFGQGTRLTVV.

The CDR3 loop is CATFLAFQPQHF. CDR3 DNA: TGTGCCACCTTCCTCGCATTTCAGCCCCAGCATTTT. The V gene is TRBV27, the J gene TRBJ1-5, with D unclear. CDR1 is MNHEY and CDR2 is SMNVEV in the germline V gene (reference sequence). V lost 10 bases and J lost 6, with 13 bases in between. This CDR3 contains 12 residues.

This clone has just a few counts. The J gene is TRBJ1-6, the V gene TRBV6-6, with 7 bases identical to TRBD1. V shed 7 bases and J 13 bases; nucleotides not matched to a gene: 13. Germline lookup yields CDR1 MNHNY and CDR2 SVGAGI (reference sequence). CDR3 length equals 14 residues. The CDR3 region has the DNA TGTGCCAGCACTACAGGGGCGCCCGGCCGGCCCCTCCACTTT. It codes for CASTTGAPGRPLHF.

This clone came up once. The J gene is TRBJ2-7, the V gene TRBV19, with D possibly being TRBD1 (6 bases). Germline-derived CDR1 and CDR2 are LNHDA and SQIVND (reference sequence). The CDR3 is 15 residues long. V lost 7 bases and J lost 5, with 21 bases in between. The CDR3 is CASTISAQGNHEQYF. The CDR3 region has the DNA TGTGCCAGTACCATATCCGCGCAGGGGAATCACGAGCAGTACTTC.

The chain combines TRBV6-2 or TRBV6-3 with TRBJ1-2, with D hard to call. The CDR3 sequence is 12 residues long. Trimming stripped 4 bases from V and 3 bases from J, with 6 bases between. Germline CDR1 MNHEY, CDR2 SVGEGT. The CDR3 here is CASSLGYYGYTF. The CDR3 DNA is TGTGCCAGCAGTTTAGGTTACTATGGCTACACCTTC.

The chain has TRBV11-2 and TRBJ2-2; D might be TRBD1 (6 bases). The V end lost 5 bases, the J end lost 0 bases, and 13 bases lay between the germline ends. CDR3 length equals 16 residues. Germline CDR1 SGHAT, CDR2 FQNNGV. The CDR3 here is CASSTLRGSNTGELFF. Here the CDR3 DNA reads TGTGCCAGCAGCACCCTCAGGGGATCGAACACCGGGGAGCTGTTTTTT.

The DNA of the CDR3 is TGTGCCAGCAGCGTAAGGGGGGGGGACACTGAAGCTTTCTTT. This sequence encodes CASSVRGGDTEAFF. This chain connects TRBV7-6 to TRBJ1-1, with D possibly TRBD1 on 6 matching bases. From germline, CDR1 is SGHVS and CDR2 FNYEAQ. V shed 5 bases and J shed 3 bases, with 13 bases lying between them. This CDR3 has 14 amino acids.

Comments on this clone: One junction end disagrees with the germline gene, perhaps due to a read error. The rearrangement joins TRBV11-3 to TRBJ1-1; D is unresolved. The CDR3 runs 13 residues. CDR1 and CDR2 (germline): SGHNT, YENEEA. Here the CDR3 DNA reads TGTGCCAGCAGCCTAGACGGAAACACTGAAGCTTTCTTT. Amino acid sequence: CASSLDGNTEAFF. Full variable domain (rest looked up from reference TRBV11-3 and TRBJ1-1): EAGVVQSPRYKIIEKKQPVAFWCNPISGHNTLYWYLQNLGQGPELLIRYENEEAVDDSQLPKDRFSAERLKGVDSTLKIQPAELGDSAVYLCASSLDGNTEAFFGQGTRLTVV.

The chain combines TRBV19 with TRBJ1-1, with D hard to call. Germline V gene data show CDR1 as LNHDA and CDR2 as SQIVND (reference sequence). The ends were cut back, 1 base at V and 0 bases at J, with 9 bases in the middle. This CDR3 comprises 15 residues. The DNA for the CDR3 is TGTGCCAGTAGTATAGTGGCGGAGATGAACACTGAAGCTTTCTTT. Encoded protein: CASSIVAEMNTEAFF.

The CDR3 bases are TGTGCCAGCAGTGAGACTAGAGAAGAGACCCAGTACTTC. It yields the protein CASSETREETQYF. The chain uses TRBV6-1 and TRBJ2-5; possibly TRBD2 for D (6 bases). The CDR3 extends over 13 amino acids. CDR1 and CDR2 from the germline V gene are MNHNS and SASEGT. The V end lost 3 bases, the J end lost 3 bases, and 8 bases lay between the germline ends.

CDR3 region: CAISELTGYGYTF. The CDR3 DNA follows: TGTGCCATCAGTGAGCTTACTGGATATGGCTACACCTTC. The V gene is TRBV10-3, the J gene TRBJ1-2; D remains ambiguous. Trimming took 2 bases from V and 5 from J, leaving 9 bases between them. Looked up from germline, CDR1 is ENHRY and CDR2 is SYGVKD. The CDR3 spans 13 residues.

This clone appeared a single time. The V gene is TRBV9, the J gene TRBJ1-2; D is perhaps TRBD1 (5 bases). V lost 0 bases to trimming and J lost 4 bases, with 22 bases between them. The CDR3 sequence is 18 residues long. Germline V CDR1 and CDR2: SGDLS, YYNGEE. The CDR3 sequence is CASSVARSNSGLGYGYTF. CDR3 nucleotides: TGTGCCAGCAGCGTAGCTAGATCGAATTCAGGGCTTGGCTATGGCTACACCTTC.

The rearrangement joins TRBV6-5 to TRBJ1-1; D perhaps matches TRBD1 (5 bases). The V and J ends lost 6 bases and 0 bases respectively, with 14 bases between them. CDR3 length: 15 residues. Germline V gene data show CDR1 as MNHEY and CDR2 as SVGAGI. The DNA of the CDR3 is TGTGCCAGCAGACCCTACGACAGTTTGAACACTGAAGCTTTCTTT. Its protein is CASRPYDSLNTEAFF.

The sample holds one count of this clone. V usage is TRBV19 and J usage is TRBJ2-3; 9 bases are shared with TRBD1. The V gene end was trimmed by 9 bases and the J gene end by 2 bases; junction bases not matched to a gene: 6. This CDR3 spans 14 amino acids. Germline V gene lookup returns CDR1 LNHDA and CDR2 SQIVND (reference sequence). The CDR3 DNA reads TGTGCCAGCCGGAACAGGGGGCCCACAGATACGCAGTATTTT. It encodes CASRNRGPTDTQYF.

In this sample, this clone turned up once. The chain carries TRBV4-1 and TRBJ2-1; 8 bases line up with TRBD2. V trimming: 3 bases; J trimming: 1 base; junction bases outside the gene matches: 14. The CDR3 is 19 amino acids. The V gene's germline CDR1 is MGHRA and CDR2 YSYEKL. CDR3 DNA sequence: TGCGCCAGCAGCCAGACACCACTCATACTAGCGGAGTCCTACAATGAGCAGTTCTTC. It specifies CASSQTPLILAESYNEQFF.

This clone occurred once. This chain uses TRBV3-1 (or the pseudogene TRBV3-2) with TRBJ2-1; D gene uncertain. There are 18 residues in the CDR3. The germline V gene encodes CDR1 LGHDT and CDR2 YNNKEL (reference sequence). V lost 4 bases and J lost 0, with 19 bases in between. CDR3 loop: CASSPSLSGYSSYNEQFF. The CDR3 bases are TGTGCCAGCAGCCCCAGCCTGTCAGGCTACAGCTCCTACAATGAGCAGTTCTTC.

V usage is TRBV20-1 and J usage is TRBJ2-7, with 10 bases that match TRBD1. The CDR3 is 11 residues long. The V segment lost 6 bases and the J segment 5 bases; nucleotides outside the gene matches: 1. Germline-derived CDR1 and CDR2 are DFQATT and SNEGSKA (reference sequence). The CDR3 DNA sequence: TGCAGTGCGGGACAGGGGAACGAGCAGTACTTC. This codes for CSAGQGNEQYF.